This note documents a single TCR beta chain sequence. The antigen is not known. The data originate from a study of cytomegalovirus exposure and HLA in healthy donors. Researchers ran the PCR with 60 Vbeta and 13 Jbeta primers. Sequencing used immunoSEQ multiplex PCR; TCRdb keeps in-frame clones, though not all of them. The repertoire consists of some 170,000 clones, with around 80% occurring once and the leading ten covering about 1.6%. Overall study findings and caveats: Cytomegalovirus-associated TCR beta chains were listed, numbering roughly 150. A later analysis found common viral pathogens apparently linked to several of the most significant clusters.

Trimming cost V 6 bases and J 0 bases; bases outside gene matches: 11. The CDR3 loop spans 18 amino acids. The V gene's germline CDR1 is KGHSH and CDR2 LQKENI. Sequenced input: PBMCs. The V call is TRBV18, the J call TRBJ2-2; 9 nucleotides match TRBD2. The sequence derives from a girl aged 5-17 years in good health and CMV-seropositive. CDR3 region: CASSPWSPSGANTGELFF. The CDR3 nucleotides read TGTGCCAGCTCCCCCTGGTCCCCTAGCGGGGCGAACACCGGGGAGCTGTTTTTT.